This T cell receptor beta chain derives from a study of blood T cell repertoires in COVID-19. Background on the study: Samples of COVID-19 (acute and convalescent) were obtained from the United States, Italy and Spain. From T cells, B-cell-depleted T cells, or PBMCs came the material, which was cDNA or gDNA.

Looked up from germline, CDR1 is ENHRY and CDR2 is SYGVKD. Trimming took 4 bases from V and 3 from J, leaving 16 bases between them. The CDR3 contains 15 residues. The data were produced by immunoSEQ multiplex PCR, yet TCRdb's version contains in-frame clones alone and is incomplete. The table lists 200,000 to 250,000 clones, around 86% of them singletons. The sequencing sample was made of peripheral blood. The receptor's source is a man aged 80 or over with acute or convalescent COVID-19. This chain links TRBV10-3 with TRBJ2-7, with D possibly TRBD1 on 6 matching bases. The CDR3 DNA follows: TGTGCCATCAGTGGGGTACAGGGAGCCAACTACGAGCAGTACTTC. As protein: CAISGVQGANYEQYF.